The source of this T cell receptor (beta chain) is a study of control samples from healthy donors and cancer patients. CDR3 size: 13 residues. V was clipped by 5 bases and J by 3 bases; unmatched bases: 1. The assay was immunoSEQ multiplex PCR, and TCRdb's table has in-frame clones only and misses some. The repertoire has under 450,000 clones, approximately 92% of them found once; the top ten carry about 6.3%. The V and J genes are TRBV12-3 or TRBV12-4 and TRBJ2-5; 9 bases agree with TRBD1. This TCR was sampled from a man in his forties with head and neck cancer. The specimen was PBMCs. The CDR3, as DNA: TGTGCCAGCAGTGGGACAGGGAAAGAGACCCAGTACTTC. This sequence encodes CASSGTGKETQYF.